The next 24 T cell receptor beta chains were all read from a single sample in a study of blood T cells in healthy people across ages (dated by TCRdb to about 2015). Library generation was performed with 5' RACE. TCRdb names Illumina HiSeq 2500 as the instrument used. A second PCR of about 7 to 12 cycles was run with a J-beta primer mix and a sample-barcoded 5' primer. TCRdb reprocessing: public reads trimmed at Q25 with fastp, clones called with MiXCR, in-frame beta chains kept. Each record represents a unique CDR3 protein, reported with the most common genes and DNA among its rows. This sample has hundreds of thousands of distinct CDR3 sequences in its table, and more than 55% of those were observed once. The ten largest clonotypes hold under 30% of the sample. Sequencing input: blood. The receptors originated from a man aged 40-55 years in good health.

The chain links TRBV27 to TRBJ2-3; 9 bases map to TRBD1. CDR3 length: 16 residues. J lost 5 bases, V lost 5 bases, and 11 bases had no gene match. The germline V gene has CDR1 MNHEY and CDR2 SMNVEV (reference sequence). CDR3 amino acids: CASSPSTGGRGDTQYF. The CDR3 DNA reads TGTGCCAGCAGTCCCTCGACAGGGGGACGTGGAGATACGCAGTATTTT.

The CDR3 bases are TGTGCCAGCAGCTTAGCAAGACTAGCGGGAGGTTCGAACACCGGGGAGCTGTTTTTT. Encoded protein: CASSLARLAGGSNTGELFF. This rearrangement joins TRBV7-8 to TRBJ2-2; 13 bases map to TRBD2. V was pared by 0 bases and J by 0 bases, with 4 bases of the junction left unmatched. Germline lookup yields CDR1 SGHVS and CDR2 FQNEAQ. The CDR3 length is 19 residues. The full variable domain, completed using reference TRBV7-8 and TRBJ2-2, is GAGVSQSPRYKVAKRGQDVALRCDPISGHVSLFWYQQALGQGPEFLTYFQNEAQLDKSGLPSDRFFAERPEGSVSTLKIQRTQQEDSAVYLCASSLARLAGGSNTGELFFGEGSRLTVL.

The CDR3 sequence is CASKAHLGGGPLLNVGGYTF. The CDR3 DNA follows: TGTGCCAGCAAGGCCCACCTCGGAGGCGGGCCTTTATTGAACGTTGGCGGCTACACCTTC. The V call is TRBV7-9, the J call TRBJ1-2, with no clear D. The CDR3 consists of 20 residues. Per germline, CDR1 SEHNR and CDR2 FQNEAQ (reference sequence). Trimming took 7 bases from V and 8 from J, leaving 38 bases between them.

This clonotype has more than one count but fewer than ten. V usage is TRBV15 and J usage is TRBJ2-7, with D perhaps assigned TRBD1 or TRBD2 (5 bases each). The length of the CDR3 is 13 residues. V lost 3 bases to trimming and J lost 6 bases, with 12 bases between them. Germline-derived CDR1 and CDR2 are LNHNV and YYDKDF (reference sequence). DNA for the CDR3: TGTGCCACCAGCAGCCACGACGGGACCGAGCAGTACTTC. Translation: CATSSHDGTEQYF.

Turning to this clonotype: One end of the junction fails to match germline, which may point to a read error. The chain joins TRBV10-3 to TRBJ2-5; 9 nucleotides align to TRBD2. The CDR3 sequence is 17 residues long. Germline loops: CDR1 ENHRY, CDR2 SYGVKD. The CDR3 DNA follows: TGTACCATCAGTGGAGGGGGTAGCGGGGGTTTCCAAGAGACCCAGTACTTC. This sequence encodes CTISGGGSGGFQETQYF.

There are a few counts of this clonotype. The V call is TRBV5-1, the J call TRBJ2-5, with D possibly being TRBD1 or TRBD2 (5 bases each). Germline CDR1 is SGHRS and CDR2 is YFSETQ. The CDR3 totals 15 residues. V dropped 0 bases and J dropped 7 bases, with 16 bases sitting between them. CDR3 protein: CASSLDGSGTGTQYF. CDR3 DNA sequence: TGCGCCAGCAGCTTGGATGGATCGGGGACGGGGACCCAGTACTTC.

This clonotype turned up a few times. The rearrangement joins TRBV2 to TRBJ2-7; D possibly corresponds to TRBD2 (5 bases). This CDR3 spans 14 amino acids. V gave up 3 bases and J gave up 4 bases, with 13 bases separating them. Looked up from germline, CDR1 is SNHLY and CDR2 is FYNNEI. The DNA for the CDR3 is TGTGCCAGCAGTGATAACTCCCCGGGGTACGAGCAGTACTTC. Its translation is CASSDNSPGYEQYF.

The chain recombines TRBV5-1 with TRBJ1-2; 8 nucleotides match TRBD1. Unmatched junction bases numbered 13, after V lost 7 bases and J lost 8 bases. This CDR3 has 14 residues. The germline V gene has CDR1 SGHRS and CDR2 YFSETQ. CDR3 protein: CASAGTGLTSGYTF. For the CDR3, the DNA is TGCGCCAGCGCGGGGACAGGACTGACGTCGGGCTACACCTTC.

This clonotype has at least ten counts. The chain combines TRBV7-2 with TRBJ2-5; 7 bases fit TRBD2. The trim removed 4 bases at V and 5 bases at J, leaving 10 bases unmatched. In germline, CDR1 is SGHTA, CDR2 FQGNSA. The CDR3 totals 15 residues. CDR3 protein: CASSSHGTTMETQYF. The CDR3 coding sequence is TGTGCCAGCAGCTCCCACGGGACTACCATGGAGACCCAGTACTTC.

The chain carries TRBV27 and TRBJ2-7; 10 nucleotides match TRBD1. The CDR3 covers 13 residues. Germline loops: CDR1 MNHEY, CDR2 SMNVEV (reference sequence). V was pared by 8 bases and J by 7 bases, with 8 bases of the junction left unmatched. CDR3 amino acids: CASGRQGASEQYF. CDR3 in DNA: TGTGCCAGCGGCCGACAGGGGGCTTCGGAGCAGTACTTC.

This chain links TRBV6-1 with TRBJ1-5; D not certain. V was cut by 7 bases and J by 0 bases, with 10 bases left in between. This CDR3 has 14 amino acids. Looked up from germline, CDR1 is MNHNS and CDR2 is SASEGT. Here the CDR3 reads CASTRVNSNQPQHF. CDR3 coding DNA: TGTGCCAGCACGAGGGTAAATAGCAATCAGCCCCAGCATTTT.

This rearrangement joins TRBV7-2 to TRBJ2-7, with D unclear. Trimming removed 4 bases at V and 5 bases at J, with 18 bases between. This CDR3 contains 15 residues. The germline gives CDR1 SGHTA, CDR2 FQGNSA. The CDR3 coding sequence is TGTGCCAGCAGCTCGGGTCGGGTCGTGTCCCACGAGCAGTACTTC. Protein product: CASSSGRVVSHEQYF.

Only a few counts were recorded for this clonotype. The V and J genes are TRBV5-1 and TRBJ2-5, with unresolved D. CDR1 SGHRS and CDR2 YFSETQ come from the germline V gene. The CDR3 consists of 16 residues. Between the trimmed V and J ends, which lost 0 bases and 0 bases, there was a span of 12 bases. CDR3 sequence (DNA): TGCGCCAGCAGCTTGGGAATCCTATACAACCAAGAGACCCAGTACTTC. Its translation is CASSLGILYNQETQYF. Complete variable domain (other parts from reference TRBV5-1 and TRBJ2-5): KAGVTQTPRYLIKTRGQQVTLSCSPISGHRSVSWYQQTPGQGLQFLFEYFSETQRNKGNFPGRFSGRQFSNSRSEMNVSTLELGDSALYLCASSLGILYNQETQYFGPGTRLLVL.

This clonotype was recorded a few times. The genes are TRBV11-3 and TRBJ2-5, with a weak D call TRBD2 (6 bases). V lost 1 base, J lost 11 bases, and 23 bases lay in between. The length of the CDR3 is 16 residues. CDR1 and CDR2 from the germline V gene are SGHNT and YENEEA. The CDR3 nucleotides read TGTGCCAGCAGCTTAGTCACTAGCCCACCGGGGAATGAGCAGTACTTC. This codes for CASSLVTSPPGNEQYF. Together with reference TRBV11-3 and TRBJ2-5, the CDR3 gives the full variable domain: EAGVVQSPRYKIIEKKQPVAFWCNPISGHNTLYWYLQNLGQGPELLIRYENEEAVDDSQLPKDRFSAERLKGVDSTLKIQPAELGDSAVYLCASSLVTSPPGNEQYFGPGTRLLVL.

This clonotype has a count of ten or more. In DNA, the CDR3 is TGCAGTGCACCTCGCGGACAGGGGCCCGGGGAGACCCAGTACTTC. It specifies CSAPRGQGPGETQYF. This chain uses TRBV20-1 with TRBJ2-5, with TRBD1 matching 9 bases. V shed 6 bases, J shed 5 bases, and the junction held 13 bases outside the gene matches. Germline V CDR1 and CDR2: DFQATT, SNEGSKA (reference sequence). This CDR3 has 15 amino acids.

In its sample, this clonotype was seen many times. The J gene is TRBJ2-5, the V gene TRBV5-1; TRBD1 matches at 7 bases. The CDR3 has 14 amino acids. V was pared by 5 bases and J by 4 bases, with 8 bases of the junction left unmatched. Germline CDR1 reads SGHRS; CDR2 reads YFSETQ. The CDR3: CASSPTGWGETQYF. The CDR3 DNA reads as TGCGCCAGCAGTCCGACAGGGTGGGGAGAGACCCAGTACTTC.

This clonotype came up a few times. The V gene is TRBV6-2 or TRBV6-3, the J gene TRBJ1-2, with D unclear. The germline V gene has CDR1 MNHEY and CDR2 SVGEGT. With 8 bases removed from V and 0 bases from J, the gap between germline ends came to 10 bases. The CDR3 is made up of 13 amino acids. The CDR3 DNA follows: TGTGCCAGCGATCACTACCCTAACTATGGCTACACCTTC. It specifies CASDHYPNYGYTF.

The chain carries TRBV7-2 and TRBJ2-1; the match to TRBD2 covers 7 bases. Germline V gene sequence: CDR1 SGHTA, CDR2 FQGNSA. The ends lost 1 base at V and 7 bases at J; junction bases unmatched: 7. CDR3 length: 15 amino acids. This CDR3 is CASSLGAGVRNEQFF. CDR3 nucleotide sequence: TGTGCCAGCAGCTTAGGGGCGGGAGTCAGAAATGAGCAGTTCTTC.

The sample holds one count of this clonotype. V gene TRBV5-1 combines with J gene TRBJ1-5, with 7 positions matching TRBD1. CDR3 length: 15 residues. Germline lookup yields CDR1 SGHRS and CDR2 YFSETQ. V was pared by 2 bases and J by 3 bases, with 5 bases of the junction left unmatched. The CDR3 protein is CASSFGDSLNQPQHF. The CDR3 nucleotides read TGCGCCAGCAGCTTTGGGGACAGCCTCAATCAGCCCCAGCATTTT.

V usage is TRBV7-9 and J usage is TRBJ2-1, with 9 bases identical to TRBD1. The CDR3 runs to 15 residues. V lost 0 bases to trimming and J lost 10 bases; unmatched junction nucleotides: 7. Germline V lookup: CDR1 SEHNR, CDR2 FQNEAQ (reference sequence). CDR3 loop: CASSLALGQGQEQFF. The CDR3 DNA is TGTGCCAGCAGCTTAGCGCTGGGACAGGGCCAGGAGCAGTTCTTC.

This clonotype was seen just once. J is TRBJ2-5 and V is TRBV7-2; 10 nucleotides line up with TRBD2. V shed 8 bases and J 2 bases; nucleotides not matched to a gene: 11. The CDR3 runs 16 residues. Germline V gene data show CDR1 as SGHTA and CDR2 as FQGNSA. In nucleotides, the CDR3 is TGTGCCAGCGGCCGCCAACTAGCGGGGCTGCAAGAGACCCAGTACTTC. This codes for CASGRQLAGLQETQYF.

About this clonotype itself: A read error may account for a junction end that differs from germline. The V gene is TRBV4-2, the J gene TRBJ1-2; tentatively, D is TRBD1 (5 bases). This CDR3 region has 16 residues. Germline V lookup: CDR1 LGHNA, CDR2 YNFKEQ. The DNA of the CDR3 is TGTGCCAGCAGCCAAGATTCCGGGGGACCGACCTATGGCCACACCTTC. This encodes CASSQDSGGPTYGHTF.

The CDR3 reads CASRSAGLYGYTF. Written as DNA, the CDR3 is TGTGCCAGCAGGTCTGCGGGCCTCTATGGCTACACCTTC. This sequence joins TRBV2 and TRBJ1-2; no firm D call. V was trimmed by 6 bases and J by 4 bases, leaving 12 bases between them. CDR1 SNHLY and CDR2 FYNNEI come from the germline V gene. This CDR3 region has 13 residues.

The chain is built from TRBV27 and TRBJ2-3; 8 bases agree with TRBD2. This CDR3 contains 16 residues. Per germline, CDR1 MNHEY and CDR2 SMNVEV (reference sequence). Trimming cost V 3 bases and J 2 bases; bases outside gene matches: 7. The CDR3 region is CASSFGAGGHTDTQYF. In DNA form, the CDR3 reads TGTGCCAGCAGTTTCGGGGCGGGGGGTCACACAGATACGCAGTATTTT.